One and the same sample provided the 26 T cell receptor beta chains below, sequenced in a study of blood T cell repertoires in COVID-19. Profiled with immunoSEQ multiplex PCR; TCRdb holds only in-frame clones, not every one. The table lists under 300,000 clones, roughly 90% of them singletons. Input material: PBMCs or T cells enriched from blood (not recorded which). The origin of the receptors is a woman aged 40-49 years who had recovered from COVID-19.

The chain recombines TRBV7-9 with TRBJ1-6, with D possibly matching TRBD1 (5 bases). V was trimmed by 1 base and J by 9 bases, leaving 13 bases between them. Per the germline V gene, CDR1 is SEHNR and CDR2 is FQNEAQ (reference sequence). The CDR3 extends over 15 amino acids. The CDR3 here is CASSLVGTVGSPLHF. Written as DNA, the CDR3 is TGTGCCAGCAGCTTAGTGGGGACTGTTGGTTCACCCCTCCACTTT.

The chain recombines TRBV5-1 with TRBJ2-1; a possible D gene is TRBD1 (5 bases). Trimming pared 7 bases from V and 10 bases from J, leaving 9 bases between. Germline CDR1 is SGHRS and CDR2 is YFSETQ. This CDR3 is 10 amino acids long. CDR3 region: CASYPGEQFF. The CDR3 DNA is TGCGCCAGCTACCCAGGGGAGCAGTTCTTC.

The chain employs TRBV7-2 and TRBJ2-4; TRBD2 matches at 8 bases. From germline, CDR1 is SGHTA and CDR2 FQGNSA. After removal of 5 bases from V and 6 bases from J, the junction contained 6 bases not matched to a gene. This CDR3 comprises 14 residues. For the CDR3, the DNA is TGTGCCAGCAGCCCTGGACTAGCTCGAAACATTCAGTACTTC. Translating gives CASSPGLARNIQYF.

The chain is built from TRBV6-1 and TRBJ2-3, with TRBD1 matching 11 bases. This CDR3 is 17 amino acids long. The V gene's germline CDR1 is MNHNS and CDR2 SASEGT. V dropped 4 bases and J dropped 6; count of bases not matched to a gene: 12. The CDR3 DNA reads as TGTGCCAGCAGTGCTCGCCGGCCGGGACAGGGGGATGATACGCAGTATTTT. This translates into CASSARRPGQGDDTQYF.

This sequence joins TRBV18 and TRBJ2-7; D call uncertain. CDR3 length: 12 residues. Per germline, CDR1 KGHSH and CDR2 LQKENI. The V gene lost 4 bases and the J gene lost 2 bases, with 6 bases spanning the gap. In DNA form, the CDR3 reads TGTGCCAGCTCACTACTCGCCTACGAGCAGTACTTC. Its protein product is CASSLLAYEQYF. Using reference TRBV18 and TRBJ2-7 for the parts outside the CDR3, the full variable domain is NAGVMQNPRHLVRRRGQEARLRCSPMKGHSHVYWYRQLPEEGLKFMVYLQKENIIDESGMPKERFSAEFPKEGPSILRIQQVVRGDSAAYFCASSLLAYEQYFGPGTRLTVT.

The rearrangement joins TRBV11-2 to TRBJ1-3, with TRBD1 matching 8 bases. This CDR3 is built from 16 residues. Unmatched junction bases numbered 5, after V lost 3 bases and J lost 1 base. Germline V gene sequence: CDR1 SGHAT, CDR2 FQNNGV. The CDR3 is CASSFLRGPSGNTIYF. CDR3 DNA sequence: TGTGCCAGCAGCTTCCTCAGGGGGCCATCTGGAAACACCATATATTTT.

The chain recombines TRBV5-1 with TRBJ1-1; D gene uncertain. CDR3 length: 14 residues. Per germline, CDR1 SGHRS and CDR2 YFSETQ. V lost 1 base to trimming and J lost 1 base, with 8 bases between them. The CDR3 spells CASSLTPGNTEAFF. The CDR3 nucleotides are TGCGCCAGCAGCTTGACCCCGGGGAACACTGAAGCTTTCTTT.

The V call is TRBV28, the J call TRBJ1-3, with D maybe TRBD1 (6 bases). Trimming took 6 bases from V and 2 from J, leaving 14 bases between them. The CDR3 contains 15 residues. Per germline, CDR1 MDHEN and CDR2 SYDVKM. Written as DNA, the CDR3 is TGTGCCAGCAGACCTCCCCCAGGGGCTGGAAACACCATATATTTT. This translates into CASRPPPGAGNTIYF.

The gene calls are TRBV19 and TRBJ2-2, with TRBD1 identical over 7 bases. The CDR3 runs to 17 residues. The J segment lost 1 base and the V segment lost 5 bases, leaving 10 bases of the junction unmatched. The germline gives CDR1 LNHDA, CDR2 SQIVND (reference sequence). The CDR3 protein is CASSAHRGRMNTGELFF. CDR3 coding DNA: TGTGCCAGTAGTGCCCACAGGGGTCGGATGAACACCGGGGAGCTGTTTTTT.

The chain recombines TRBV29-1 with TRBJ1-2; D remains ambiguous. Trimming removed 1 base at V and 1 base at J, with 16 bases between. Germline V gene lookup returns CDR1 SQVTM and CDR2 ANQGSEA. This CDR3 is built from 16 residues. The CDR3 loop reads CSVEAARSDNNYGYTF. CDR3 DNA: TGCAGCGTTGAAGCCGCCAGGTCGGATAATAACTATGGCTACACCTTC.

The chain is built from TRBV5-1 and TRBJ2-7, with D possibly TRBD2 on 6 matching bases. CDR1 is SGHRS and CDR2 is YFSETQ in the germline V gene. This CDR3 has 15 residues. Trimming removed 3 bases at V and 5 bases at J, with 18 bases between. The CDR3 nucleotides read TGCGCCAGCAGCTCGGGAGCTACCCCCTTCCACGAGCAGTACTTC. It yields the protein CASSSGATPFHEQYF.

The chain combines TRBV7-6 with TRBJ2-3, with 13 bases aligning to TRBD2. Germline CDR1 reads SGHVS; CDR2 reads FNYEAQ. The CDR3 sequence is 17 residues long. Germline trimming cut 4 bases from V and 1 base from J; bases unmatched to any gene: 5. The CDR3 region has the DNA TGTGCCAGCAGCTACGGGACTAGCGGGATTGGCACAGATACGCAGTATTTT. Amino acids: CASSYGTSGIGTDTQYF.

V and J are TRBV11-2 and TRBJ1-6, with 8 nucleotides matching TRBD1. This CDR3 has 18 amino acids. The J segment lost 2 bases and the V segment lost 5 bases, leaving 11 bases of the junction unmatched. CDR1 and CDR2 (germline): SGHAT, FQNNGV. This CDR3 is CASSLDRGRFTYNSPLHF. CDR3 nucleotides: TGTGCCAGCAGCCTCGACAGGGGAAGGTTTACCTATAATTCACCCCTCCACTTT.

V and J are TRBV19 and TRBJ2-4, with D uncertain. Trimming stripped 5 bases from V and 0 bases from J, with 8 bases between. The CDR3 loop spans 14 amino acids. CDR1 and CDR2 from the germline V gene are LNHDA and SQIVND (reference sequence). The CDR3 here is CASSPREAKNIQYF. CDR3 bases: TGTGCCAGTAGTCCTAGAGAAGCCAAAAACATTCAGTACTTC.

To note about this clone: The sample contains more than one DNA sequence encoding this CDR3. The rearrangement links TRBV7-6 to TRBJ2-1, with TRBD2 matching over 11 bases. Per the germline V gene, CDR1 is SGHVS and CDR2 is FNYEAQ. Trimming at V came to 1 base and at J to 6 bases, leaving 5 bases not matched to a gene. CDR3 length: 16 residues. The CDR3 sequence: CASSLEGLAGGNEQFF. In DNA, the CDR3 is TGTGCCAGCAGCTTAGAGGGGCTAGCGGGAGGCAATGAGCAGTTCTTC. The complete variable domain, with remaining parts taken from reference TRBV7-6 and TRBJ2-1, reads GAGVSQSPRYKVTKRGQDVALRCDPISGHVSLYWYRQALGQGPEFLTYFNYEAQQDKSGLPNDRFSAERPEGSISTLTIQRTEQRDSAMYRCASSLEGLAGGNEQFFGPGTRLTVL.

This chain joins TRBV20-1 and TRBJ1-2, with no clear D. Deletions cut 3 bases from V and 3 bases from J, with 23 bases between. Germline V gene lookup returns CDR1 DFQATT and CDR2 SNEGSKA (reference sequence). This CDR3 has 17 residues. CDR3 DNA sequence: TGCAGTGCTAGTGACCTCAAACCGGGTGAAGTGGACTATGGCTACACCTTC. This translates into CSASDLKPGEVDYGYTF.

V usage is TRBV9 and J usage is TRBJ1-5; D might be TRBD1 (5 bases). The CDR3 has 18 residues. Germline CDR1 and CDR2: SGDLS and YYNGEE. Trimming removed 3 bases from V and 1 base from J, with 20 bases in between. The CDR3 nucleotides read TGTGCCAGCAGCGACGTTACCCCCCCGGGGGAAAGCAATCAGCCCCAGCATTTT. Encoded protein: CASSDVTPPGESNQPQHF.

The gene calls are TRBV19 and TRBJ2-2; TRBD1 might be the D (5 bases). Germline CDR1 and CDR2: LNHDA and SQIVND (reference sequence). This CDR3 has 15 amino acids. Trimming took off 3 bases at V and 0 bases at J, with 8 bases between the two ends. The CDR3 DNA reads TGTGCCAGTAGTATCGACAGACCGAACACCGGGGAGCTGTTTTTT. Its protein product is CASSIDRPNTGELFF.

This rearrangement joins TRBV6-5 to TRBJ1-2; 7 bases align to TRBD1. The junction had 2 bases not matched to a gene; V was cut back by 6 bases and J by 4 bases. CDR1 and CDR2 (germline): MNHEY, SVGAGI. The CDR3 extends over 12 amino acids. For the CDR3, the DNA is TGTGCCAGCAGCCGGGACAGCTATGGCTACACCTTC. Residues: CASSRDSYGYTF.

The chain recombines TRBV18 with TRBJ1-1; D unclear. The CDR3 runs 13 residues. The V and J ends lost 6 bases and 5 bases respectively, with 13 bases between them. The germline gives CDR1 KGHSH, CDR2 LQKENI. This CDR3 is CASSLSRETEAFF. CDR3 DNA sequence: TGTGCCAGCTCGCTCTCACGGGAAACTGAAGCTTTCTTT.

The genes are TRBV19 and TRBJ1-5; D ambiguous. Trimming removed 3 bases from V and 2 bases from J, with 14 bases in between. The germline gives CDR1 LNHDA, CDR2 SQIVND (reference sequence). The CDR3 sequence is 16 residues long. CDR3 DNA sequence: TGTGCCAGTAGTATTGGGGAGGCGGAAGGCAATCAGCCCCAGCATTTT. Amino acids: CASSIGEAEGNQPQHF.

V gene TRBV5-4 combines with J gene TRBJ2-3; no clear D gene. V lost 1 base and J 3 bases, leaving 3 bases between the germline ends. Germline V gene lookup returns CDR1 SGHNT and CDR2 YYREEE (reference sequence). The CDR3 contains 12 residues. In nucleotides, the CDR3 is TGTGCCAGCAGCTTGCAGACAGATACGCAGTATTTT. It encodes CASSLQTDTQYF.

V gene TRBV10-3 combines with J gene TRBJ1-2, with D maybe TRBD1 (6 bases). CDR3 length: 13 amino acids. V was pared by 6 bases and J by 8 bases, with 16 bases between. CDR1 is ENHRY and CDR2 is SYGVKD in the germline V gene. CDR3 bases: TGTGCCATCAGGGAGAACAGGGTTGAGGGCTACACCTTC. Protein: CAIRENRVEGYTF.

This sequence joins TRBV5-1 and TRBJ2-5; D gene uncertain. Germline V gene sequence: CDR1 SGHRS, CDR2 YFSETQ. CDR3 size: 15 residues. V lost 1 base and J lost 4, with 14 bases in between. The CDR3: CASSLSSSFRETQYF. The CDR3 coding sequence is TGCGCCAGCAGCTTGTCTTCCTCTTTTCGAGAGACCCAGTACTTC.

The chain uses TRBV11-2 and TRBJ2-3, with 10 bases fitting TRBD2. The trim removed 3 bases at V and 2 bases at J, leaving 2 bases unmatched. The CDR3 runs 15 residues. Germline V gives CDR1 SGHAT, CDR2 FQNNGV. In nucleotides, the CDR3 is TGTGCCAGCAGCTTTAGCGGGAGGTCCACAGATACGCAGTATTTT. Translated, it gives CASSFSGRSTDTQYF.

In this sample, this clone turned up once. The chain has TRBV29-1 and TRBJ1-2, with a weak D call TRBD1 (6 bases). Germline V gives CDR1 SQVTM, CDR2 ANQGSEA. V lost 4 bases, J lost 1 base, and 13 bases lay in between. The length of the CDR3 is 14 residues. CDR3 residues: CSVAKDSLNYGYTF. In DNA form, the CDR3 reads TGCAGCGTTGCCAAGGACAGCCTTAACTATGGCTACACCTTC.